This T cell receptor (beta chain) was sequenced for a study of response to subunit inactivated influenza vaccine. TCRdb ran MiXCR on the RT-PCR reads and lists one entry per CDR3 protein. This sample carries more than 400,000 distinct CDR3 sequences, approximately 7.2% of them seen once, and the ten largest clones take around 13%. Regarding the study as a whole: The authors suggested that few new T cells are recruited per seasonal influenza vaccination.

V shed 5 bases and J shed 0 bases, with 14 bases lying between them. This CDR3 is 16 amino acids long. As for this clonotype: Antigen specificity is unknown.

The receptor was isolated from a man aged 50 to 75 who received an inactivated influenza vaccine. V gene TRBV12-3 or TRBV12-4 combines with J gene TRBJ1-3; a weak D match, TRBD1 (6 bases). This specimen was PBMCs from blood, taken about 23 months after vaccination. CDR3 protein: CASSSWDTTSGNTIYF. Written as DNA, the CDR3 is TGTGCCAGCAGTAGCTGGGACACCACCTCTGGAAACACCATATATTTT.